Detailed here is one TCR beta chain. V dropped 0 bases and J dropped 2 bases, with 12 bases sitting between them. The CDR3 is made up of 16 amino acids. The germline gives CDR1 SGHRS, CDR2 YFSETQ. Original handling: Reference gene primer amplification gave nucleated cell count estimates. Assay: immunoSEQ multiplex PCR; the TCRdb copy retains only in-frame clones and omits some. The V and J calls and clone size are taken from that table; D and trimming were inferred from the DNA. The data show a few hundred thousand clones, roughly nine tenths seen once. This sample is drawn from a study of blood T cell repertoires in COVID-19. Study context: There were acute and convalescent COVID-19 samples, and they came from the United States, Italy and Spain.

Either two negative PCRs, clearance, or symptom resolution qualified Cohort 3 donors as recovered. This TCR derives from a man aged 18 to 30 who had recovered from COVID-19. The sequencing input was PBMCs or T cells enriched from blood (not recorded which). This sequence joins TRBV5-1 and TRBJ2-1, with D possibly being TRBD1 (5 bases). The CDR3 region has the DNA TGCGCCAGCAGCTTGGCCGAGAAGGGGCCCTACAATGAGCAGTTCTTC. This encodes CASSLAEKGPYNEQFF.